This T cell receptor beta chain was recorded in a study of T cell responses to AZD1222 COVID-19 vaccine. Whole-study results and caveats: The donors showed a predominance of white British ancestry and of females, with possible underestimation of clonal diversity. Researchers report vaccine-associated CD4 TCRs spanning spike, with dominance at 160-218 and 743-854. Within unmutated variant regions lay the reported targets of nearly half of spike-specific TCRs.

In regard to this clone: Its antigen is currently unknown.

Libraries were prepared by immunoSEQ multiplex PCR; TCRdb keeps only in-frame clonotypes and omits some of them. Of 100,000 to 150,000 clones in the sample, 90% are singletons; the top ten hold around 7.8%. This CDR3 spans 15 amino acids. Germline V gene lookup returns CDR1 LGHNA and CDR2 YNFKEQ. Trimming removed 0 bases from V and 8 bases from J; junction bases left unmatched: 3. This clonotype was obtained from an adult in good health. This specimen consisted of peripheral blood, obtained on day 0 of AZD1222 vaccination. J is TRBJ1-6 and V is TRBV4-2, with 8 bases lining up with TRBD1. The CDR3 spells CASSQDRTGHSPLHF. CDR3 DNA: TGTGCCAGCAGCCAAGATCGGACAGGGCATTCACCCCTCCACTTT.